This T cell receptor (beta chain) was captured in a study of T cells in Graves' hyperthyroidism and ophthalmopathy. Using RNA transcripts as the source, TCR beta CDR3 regions were amplified. HTBI primers were employed in a first-round RT-PCR of the TCR CDR3. Using its own MiXCR run on the multiplex PCR reads, TCRdb lists one record per CDR3 protein. The table includes around 610,000 distinct CDR3 sequences, around 15% detected once. The CDR3 has 15 amino acids. Germline CDR1 is SGHVS and CDR2 is FQNEAQ. V gave up 5 bases and J gave up 2 bases, with 13 bases separating them. What was sequenced was blood. The origin of this receptor is a middle-aged woman with Graves' ophthalmopathy. This chain joins TRBV7-8 and TRBJ2-1, with D perhaps being TRBD1 or TRBD2 (7 bases each). The CDR3 region has the DNA TGTGCCAGCAGCGAAGCAGGGGGGGCCTACAATGAGCAGTTCTTC. It translates to CASSEAGGAYNEQFF.